This passage covers 25 T cell receptor beta chains from one sample sequenced in a study of cytomegalovirus exposure and HLA in healthy donors. The PCR had 60 Vbeta and 13 Jbeta primers. The method was immunoSEQ multiplex PCR; TCRdb's version includes in-frame clones alone and lacks a portion of them. The data contain 80,000 or so clones, over 65% of them singletons. Sequenced input: PBMCs. Receptor source: a man aged 35 to 55 in good health and CMV-seronegative.

This clone has a single count. The chain combines TRBV4-2 with TRBJ2-1; TRBD2 aligns across 7 bases. The CDR3 length is 16 residues. J was trimmed by 4 bases and V by 0 bases; bases with no gene match: 6. The germline gives CDR1 LGHNA, CDR2 YNFKEQ. Here the CDR3 DNA reads TGTGCCAGCAGCCAAGATGTCTCGGGAGGTTACAATGAGCAGTTCTTC. This translates into CASSQDVSGGYNEQFF.

The rearrangement joins TRBV4-1 to TRBJ2-7, with no clear D. The CDR3 is 14 amino acids. Trimming pared 1 base from V and 0 bases from J, leaving 7 bases between. Germline values: CDR1 MGHRA, CDR2 YSYEKL. CDR3 DNA sequence: TGCGCCAGCAGCCAAGCCTACAGCTCCTACGAGCAGTACTTC. This codes for CASSQAYSSYEQYF.

The chain is built from TRBV7-2 and TRBJ2-7, with 12 positions matching TRBD2. Per the germline V gene, CDR1 is SGHTA and CDR2 is FQGNSA. The V segment lost 4 bases and the J segment 1 base; nucleotides outside the gene matches: 5. The CDR3 extends over 16 amino acids. The CDR3: CASSSRLAGESYEQYF. DNA of the CDR3: TGTGCCAGCAGCTCCCGACTAGCGGGAGAGTCCTACGAGCAGTACTTC. Variable domain in full (rest from reference TRBV7-2 and TRBJ2-7): GAGVSQSPSNKVTEKGKDVELRCDPISGHTALYWYRQSLGQGLEFLIYFQGNSAPDKSGLPSDRFSAERTGGSVSTLTIQRTQQEDSAVYLCASSSRLAGESYEQYFGPGTRLTVT.

V usage is TRBV29-1 and J usage is TRBJ2-6; unclear D gene. The V gene lost 3 bases and the J gene lost 4 bases, with 7 bases spanning the gap. Germline lookup yields CDR1 SQVTM and CDR2 ANQGSEA. This CDR3 spans 13 amino acids. Written as DNA, the CDR3 is TGCAGCGTTGAGTTGCAGGGGGCCAACGTCCTGACTTTC. Encoded protein: CSVELQGANVLTF.

The chain has TRBV5-6 and TRBJ2-7; 10 bases align to TRBD1. The trim removed 4 bases at V and 2 bases at J, leaving 18 bases unmatched. This CDR3 comprises 19 residues. CDR1 SGHDT and CDR2 YYEEEE come from the germline V gene. The chain's CDR3 is CASSPMGDRGGFGTYEQYF. CDR3 nucleotide sequence: TGTGCCAGCAGCCCTATGGGGGACAGGGGAGGATTTGGGACCTACGAGCAGTACTTC.

The rearrangement uses TRBV7-9 and TRBJ2-1, with TRBD2 as a possible D gene (5 bases). This CDR3 contains 15 residues. Per germline, CDR1 SEHNR and CDR2 FQNEAQ (reference sequence). V was cut by 3 bases and J by 1 base, with 10 bases left in between. The CDR3 coding sequence is TGTGCCAGCAGCTTGGGTCGGGAATCCTACAATGAGCAGTTCTTC. It is translated as CASSLGRESYNEQFF.

The chain joins TRBV7-3 to TRBJ1-1; TRBD1 matches 7 bases. Germline assignment: CDR1 SGHTA and CDR2 FQGTGA. Germline trimming cut 4 bases from V and 5 bases from J; bases unmatched to any gene: 10. This CDR3 is built from 15 residues. In nucleotides, the CDR3 is TGTGCCAGCAGCTCCTCGGGACAGCCTTTGACTGAAGCTTTCTTT. The encoded protein is CASSSSGQPLTEAFF.

This sequence joins TRBV29-1 and TRBJ2-5, with D uncertain. The J call may be in error: the DNA end matches TRBJ2-7 better. Germline CDR1 reads SQVTM; CDR2 reads ANQGSEA. This CDR3 contains 11 residues. The CDR3 DNA sequence: TGCAGCGTTACTGGGGCCTACGAGCAGTACTTC. Translated, it gives CSVTGAYEQYF.

The chain recombines TRBV4-3 with TRBJ2-2; 12 bases map to TRBD2. The V gene's germline CDR1 is LGHNA and CDR2 YSLEER. The CDR3 covers 18 residues. The V gene end was trimmed by 3 bases and the J gene end by 3 bases; junction bases not matched to a gene: 8. CDR3 region: CASSQGLAGRRYTGELFF. The CDR3 nucleotides read TGCGCCAGCAGCCAGGGACTAGCGGGTCGAAGGTACACCGGGGAGCTGTTTTTT.

In its sample, this clone was seen a few times. The chain is built from TRBV7-9 and TRBJ1-2; possible D gene TRBD1, 6 bases. Trimming left V 5 bases short and J 5 bases short, with 18 bases between. Germline CDR1 SEHNR, CDR2 FQNEAQ (reference sequence). This CDR3 region has 15 residues. The CDR3 is CASSLQGGRGYGYTF. Here the CDR3 DNA reads TGTGCCAGCAGCCTACAGGGTGGGAGGGGGTATGGCTACACCTTC.

The genes are TRBV19 and TRBJ2-6, with D possibly being TRBD1 (5 bases). V was trimmed by 5 bases and J by 1 base, leaving 15 bases between them. The CDR3 has 17 amino acids. Germline assignment: CDR1 LNHDA and CDR2 SQIVND (reference sequence). In DNA form, the CDR3 reads TGTGCCAGTAGTGGGGCAGTAAAGGCTTCTGGGGCCAACGTCCTGACTTTC. It is translated as CASSGAVKASGANVLTF. Using reference TRBV19 and TRBJ2-6 for the parts outside the CDR3, the full variable domain is DGGITQSPKYLFRKEGQNVTLSCEQNLNHDAMYWYRQDPGQGLRLIYYSQIVNDFQKGDIAEGYSVSREKKESFPLTVTSAQKNPTAFYLCASSGAVKASGANVLTFGAGSRLTVL.

The chain couples TRBV7-6 to TRBJ2-1; 9 nucleotides match TRBD1. Trimming at V came to 1 base and at J to 2 bases, leaving 0 bases not matched to a gene. Germline CDR1 reads SGHVS; CDR2 reads FNYEAQ. CDR3 length: 15 amino acids. The CDR3: CASSLDRGPYNEQFF. For the CDR3, the DNA is TGTGCCAGCAGCTTAGACAGGGGGCCCTACAATGAGCAGTTCTTC.

This clone was observed a handful of times. The J gene is TRBJ2-5, the V gene TRBV7-9; 8 bases fit TRBD1. CDR3 length equals 15 residues. Per the germline V gene, CDR1 is SEHNR and CDR2 is FQNEAQ (reference sequence). V trimming: 5 bases; J trimming: 1 base; junction bases outside the gene matches: 6. The CDR3 region is CASSRSTGGQETQYF. The CDR3 DNA is TGTGCCAGCAGCCGCAGTACAGGGGGCCAAGAGACCCAGTACTTC.

V and J are TRBV27 and TRBJ2-1, with 7 bases identical to TRBD2. This CDR3 spans 15 amino acids. The V gene end was trimmed by 6 bases and the J gene end by 10 bases; junction bases not matched to a gene: 15. Per germline, CDR1 MNHEY and CDR2 SMNVEV (reference sequence). The DNA for the CDR3 is TGTGCCAGCAGCCCCACCGGGGGGAGGGCCCCCGAGCAGTTCTTC. This encodes CASSPTGGRAPEQFF.

CDR3 amino acids: CASSLASQGGEAFF. CDR3 nucleotide sequence: TGTGCCAGCAGCTTGGCGTCTCAAGGAGGTGAAGCTTTCTTT. The rearrangement joins TRBV7-9 to TRBJ1-1; D gene unclear. This CDR3 spans 14 amino acids. Trimming removed 3 bases from V and 7 bases from J, with 15 bases in between. Germline V CDR1 and CDR2: SEHNR, FQNEAQ (reference sequence).

The CDR3 is CASSSTPHRGQVTYEQYF. Here the CDR3 DNA reads TGTGCCAGCAGTTCTACTCCACATCGAGGACAAGTTACCTACGAGCAGTACTTC. V gene TRBV27 combines with J gene TRBJ2-7; D perhaps matches TRBD1 (5 bases). Trimming took off 4 bases at V and 2 bases at J, with 24 bases between the two ends. The CDR3 has 18 amino acids. Germline V gives CDR1 MNHEY, CDR2 SMNVEV (reference sequence).

The CDR3 loop reads CASSSAGGELFF. In nucleotides, the CDR3 is TGCGCCAGCAGCTCAGCGGGGGGGGAGCTGTTTTTT. This sequence joins TRBV5-1 and TRBJ2-2; TRBD2 agrees at 7 bases. The CDR3 runs to 12 residues. Germline CDR1 is SGHRS and CDR2 is YFSETQ. With V trimmed by 3 bases and J by 8 bases, 1 base remained unmatched.

V is TRBV4-3 and J is TRBJ2-6; TRBD1 matches at 10 bases. The V segment lost 3 bases and the J segment 13 bases; nucleotides outside the gene matches: 12. Germline V CDR1 and CDR2: LGHNA, YSLEER. CDR3 length: 16 amino acids. CDR3 sequence: CASSQTSGTGAMVLTF. The CDR3 DNA is TGCGCCAGCAGCCAGACCTCCGGGACAGGGGCCATGGTCCTGACTTTC.

This clone has only one observation. The chain uses TRBV29-1 and TRBJ2-7; a weak D match, TRBD2 (6 bases). The CDR3 has 13 residues. Germline loops: CDR1 SQVTM, CDR2 ANQGSEA. V gave up 6 bases and J gave up 6 bases, with 18 bases separating them. This CDR3 reads CSVELASPGEQYF. The CDR3 DNA sequence: TGCAGCGTCGAACTAGCATCCCCCGGCGAGCAGTACTTC.

About this clone itself: Other DNA sequences of this sample code for an identical CDR3. The rearrangement joins TRBV29-1 to TRBJ2-7; no clear D. Germline CDR1 SQVTM, CDR2 ANQGSEA. The CDR3 sequence is 12 residues long. V lost 4 bases, J lost 1 base, and 8 bases lay in between. DNA of the CDR3: TGCAGCGTTGGCAGGTCGTCCTACGAGCAGTACTTC. Its translation is CSVGRSSYEQYF.

This chain connects TRBV9 to TRBJ2-1; TRBD2 matches 11 bases. This CDR3 comprises 16 residues. CDR1 is SGDLS, CDR2 YYNGEE, per germline. V trimming: 4 bases; J trimming: 7 bases; junction bases outside the gene matches: 10. DNA for the CDR3: TGTGCCAGCAGCCCATGGGTAGCGGGAGGGTTAAATGAGCAGTTCTTC. The encoded protein is CASSPWVAGGLNEQFF.

The V and J genes are TRBV10-3 and TRBJ1-1; D gene uncertain. Trimming shortened V by 4 bases and J by 0 bases, and 6 bases separated the two germline ends. Germline V CDR1 and CDR2: ENHRY, SYGVKD. The CDR3 consists of 13 residues. The CDR3 DNA follows: TGTGCCATCAGTGGAAACTTGAACACTGAAGCTTTCTTT. Its protein is CAISGNLNTEAFF.

The CDR3 DNA sequence: TGTGCCAGCAGGACTAGCGGGGTAGGGCAGGAGACCCAGTACTTC. As protein: CASRTSGVGQETQYF. The rearrangement uses TRBV28 and TRBJ2-5, with TRBD2 identical over 11 bases. Germline V gene sequence: CDR1 MDHEN, CDR2 SYDVKM. V gave up 6 bases and J gave up 5 bases; unmatched junction bases: 8. The CDR3 is made up of 15 amino acids.

This clone was counted a single time. The genes are TRBV5-6 and TRBJ2-5, with TRBD1 as a possible D gene (6 bases). Matching the DNA end better, TRBJ2-7 makes the J call doubtful. This CDR3 spans 15 amino acids. The germline gives CDR1 SGHDT, CDR2 YYEEEE. Written as DNA, the CDR3 is TGTGCCAGCAGCCCGACCCCGACAGGCCCCTACGAGCAGTACTTC. Translated, it gives CASSPTPTGPYEQYF.

The CDR3 loop reads CASSSPGAHRDTEAFF. The CDR3 coding sequence is TGTGCCAGCAGCTCACCAGGGGCTCACCGGGACACTGAAGCTTTCTTT. V usage is TRBV5-4 and J usage is TRBJ1-1; maybe TRBD1 (6 bases). Trimming took off 3 bases at V and 3 bases at J, with 18 bases between the two ends. The CDR3 has 16 residues. Per germline, CDR1 SGHNT and CDR2 YYREEE (reference sequence).